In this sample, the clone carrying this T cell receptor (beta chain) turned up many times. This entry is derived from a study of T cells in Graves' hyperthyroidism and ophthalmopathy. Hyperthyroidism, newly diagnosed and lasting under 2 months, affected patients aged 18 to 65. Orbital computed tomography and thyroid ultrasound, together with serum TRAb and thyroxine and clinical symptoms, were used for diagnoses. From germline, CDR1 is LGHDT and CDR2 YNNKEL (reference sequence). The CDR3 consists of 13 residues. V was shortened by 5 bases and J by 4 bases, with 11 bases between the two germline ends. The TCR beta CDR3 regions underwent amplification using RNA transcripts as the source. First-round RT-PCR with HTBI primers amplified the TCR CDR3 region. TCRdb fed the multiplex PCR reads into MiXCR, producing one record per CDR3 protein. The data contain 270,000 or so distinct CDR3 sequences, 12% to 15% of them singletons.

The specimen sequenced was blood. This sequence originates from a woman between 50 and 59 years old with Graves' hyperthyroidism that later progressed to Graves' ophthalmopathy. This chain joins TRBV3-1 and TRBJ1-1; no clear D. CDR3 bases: TGTGCCAGCAGCTGGGGATCGAGCACTGAAGCTTTCTTT. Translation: CASSWGSSTEAFF.